Listed below are T cell receptor beta chains from one sample, sequenced in a study of blood T cell repertoires in COVID-19. Some clones are missing from TCRdb's copy, which holds only in-frame ones; the method was immunoSEQ multiplex PCR. Among fewer than 35,000 clones listed, 85% were seen once. Sequencing was carried out using peripheral blood. These receptors were taken from a man aged 55 to 70 with active COVID-19. The CDR3 runs from the conserved cysteine through the conserved F or W. The D gene is left open where the match is weak. Only some rows state a clone size, as once, few, many or a class for expanded clones.

-	TRBJ1-4	TRBV7-2	12	-	CASSLYNEKLFF	TGTGCCAGCAGCTTATATAATGAAAAACTGTTTTTT
-	TRBJ1-1	TRBV6-5	14	-	CASRTLTFNTEAFF	TGTGCCAGCAGGACTCTGACTTTTAACACTGAAGCTTTCTTT
-	TRBJ2-1	TRBV18	16	TRBD1	CASSLGTGDGSNEQFF	TGTGCCAGCTCACTTGGGACAGGGGATGGGTCCAATGAGCAGTTCTTC
-	TRBJ2-7	TRBV27	20	TRBD2	CASSSILLAGGPRSLGEQYF	TGTGCCAGCAGCTCGATCTTACTAGCGGGAGGGCCTCGGTCGCTCGGCGAGCAGTACTTC
-	TRBJ1-2	TRBV20-1	14	-	CSASGYRSNYGYTF	TGCAGTGCTAGTGGGTATCGGTCGAACTATGGCTACACCTTC
few	TRBJ2-3	TRBV28	16	-	CASSFWGRGFTDTQYF	TGTGCCAGCAGTTTTTGGGGCCGAGGTTTCACAGATACGCAGTATTTT
-	TRBJ2-1	TRBV20-1	19	-	CSASIRGTSAWESYNEQFF	TGCAGTGCTAGTATAAGGGGCACGAGTGCTTGGGAATCCTACAATGAGCAGTTCTTC
-	TRBJ2-2	TRBV2	14	-	CASKGNTQPGELFF	TGTGCCAGCAAGGGGAACACTCAACCCGGGGAGCTGTTTTTT
-	TRBJ1-4	TRBV9	15	TRBD1	CASSARTGASRKLFF	TGTGCCAGCAGCGCGCGGACAGGGGCCTCCAGAAAACTGTTTTTT
-	TRBJ2-7	TRBV6-1	16	-	CASSEGAMMGSYEQYF	TGTGCCAGCAGTGAAGGGGCCATGATGGGCTCCTACGAGCAGTACTTC
once	TRBJ2-2	TRBV10-3	15	-	CAISMGGGDTGELFF	TGTGCCATCAGTATGGGGGGAGGCGACACCGGGGAGCTGTTTTTT
-	TRBJ2-3	TRBV19	16	-	CASSITGVWSADTQYF	TGTGCCAGTAGTATCACGGGAGTGTGGTCTGCAGATACGCAGTATTTT
-	TRBJ1-2	TRBV6-5	14	-	CASSQTGVVKGYTF	TGTGCCAGCAGCCAGACAGGAGTTGTAAAAGGCTACACCTTC
-	TRBJ2-2	TRBV7-6	18	TRBD2	CASSLALAGGRNTGELFF	TGTGCCAGCAGCTTAGCTCTAGCGGGAGGGCGAAACACCGGGGAGCTGTTTTTT
-	TRBJ2-3	TRBV10-2	14	-	CASSEREWSDTQYF	TGCGCCAGCAGTGAGCGGGAGTGGTCAGATACGCAGTATTTT
-	TRBJ2-1	TRBV19	16	TRBD2	CASSAAGTSGRNEQFF	TGTGCCAGTAGTGCCGCCGGGACTAGCGGGAGGAATGAGCAGTTCTTC
-	TRBJ2-2	TRBV19	15	-	CASRHLGEETGELFF	TGTGCCAGTAGGCATCTGGGAGAGGAGACCGGGGAGCTGTTTTTT
-	TRBJ2-2	TRBV7-9	16	TRBD2	CASIVSGTINTGELFF	TGTGCCAGCATAGTTTCCGGGACTATTAACACCGGGGAGCTGTTTTTT
-	TRBJ2-5	TRBV7-8	11	-	CASSLASLWYF	TGTGCCAGCAGCTTAGCTTCCCTGTGGTACTTC
-	TRBJ2-2	TRBV5-1	15	TRBD2	CASSFSTSGGPRLFF	TGCGCCAGCAGCTTCTCGACTAGCGGGGGGCCAAGGCTGTTTTTT
-	TRBJ2-7	TRBV5-8	15	-	CASSFGASAAYEQYF	TGTGCCAGCAGTTTTGGGGCGTCTGCAGCCTACGAGCAGTACTTC
-	TRBJ2-1	TRBV7-3	17	-	CASSFREGLAFQGEQFF	TGTGCCAGCAGCTTTCGAGAAGGGCTAGCGTTCCAGGGTGAGCAGTTCTTC
-	TRBJ1-1	TRBV5-6	14	-	CASSRGLFNTEAFF	TGTGCCAGCAGCCGGGGATTATTTAACACTGAAGCTTTCTTT
-	TRBJ2-1	TRBV20-1	16	TRBD2	CSASETSGASYNEQFF	TGCAGTGCTAGTGAGACAAGCGGGGCCTCCTACAATGAGCAGTTCTTC
few	TRBJ1-1	TRBV11-3	14	-	CASSRTAMNTEAFF	TGTGCCAGCAGCCGGACAGCCATGAACACTGAAGCTTTCTTT
-	TRBJ1-3	TRBV25-1	18	-	CASSESNPAGYSGNTIYF	TGTGCCAGCAGTGAATCTAACCCCGCAGGCTACTCTGGAAACACCATATATTTT
-	TRBJ2-1	TRBV9	13	TRBD2	CASSPPSGGEEFF	TGTGCCAGCAGCCCACCTTCCGGGGGGGAGGAGTTCTTC
-	TRBJ2-5	TRBV5-1	13	-	CASSLYNQETQYF	TGCGCCAGCAGCTTATACAATCAAGAGACCCAGTACTTC
-	TRBJ2-7	TRBV28	16	TRBD2	CASSPMGGGSSYEQYF	TGTGCCAGCAGTCCCATGGGGGGAGGGAGTTCGTACGAGCAGTACTTC
-	TRBJ2-1	TRBV5-1	14	TRBD2	CASSLQGGSYEQFF	TGCGCCAGCAGCTTGCAGGGAGGGAGTTACGAGCAGTTCTTC
-	TRBJ1-5	TRBV28	17	-	CASSLLIVSIFNQPQHF	TGTGCCAGCAGTTTATTGATAGTGAGTATTTTCAATCAGCCCCAGCATTTT
-	TRBJ2-2	TRBV25-1	18	-	CASSEYLTGTPRAGELFF	TGTGCCAGCAGTGAATACCTAACCGGGACTCCGAGGGCCGGGGAGCTGTTTTTT
-	TRBJ2-7	TRBV6-5	12	-	CASGRVSREQYF	TGTGCCAGCGGCAGGGTATCTCGCGAGCAGTACTTC
-	TRBJ2-2	TRBV5-1	12	-	CASTTDTGELFF	TGCGCCAGCACTACGGACACCGGGGAGCTGTTTTTT
-	TRBJ2-1	TRBV5-1	16	-	CASSGLTSPSSNEQFF	TGCGCCAGCAGCGGCCTGACTTCCCCTTCTTCCAATGAGCAGTTCTTC
-	TRBJ2-3	TRBV28	12	-	CASSGDFGTQYF	TGTGCCAGCAGTGGGGACTTTGGTACGCAGTATTTT
-	TRBJ2-7	TRBV18	15	TRBD2	CASSPPAGLTYEQYF	TGTGCCAGCTCACCACCCGCGGGACTAACATACGAGCAGTACTTC
-	TRBJ2-7	TRBV7-2	13	-	CASSLAGVSEQYF	TGTGCCAGCAGCTTAGCGGGAGTTAGCGAGCAGTACTTC
-	TRBJ2-1	TRBV6-1	16	TRBD2	CASSESYGLAGVEQFF	TGTGCCAGCAGTGAATCCTACGGTCTAGCGGGAGTCGAGCAGTTCTTC